The 32 T cell receptor beta chains below were found in one sample sequenced in a study of blood T cell repertoires in COVID-19. The method was immunoSEQ multiplex PCR; TCRdb's version includes in-frame clones alone and lacks a portion of them. The sample lists approximately 260,000 clones, around four fifths occurring once. The sample taken for sequencing was peripheral blood. The receptors derive from a woman aged 60-75 years with active or convalescent COVID-19.

As regards this clone: Other DNA sequences in this sample translate to the same CDR3. This rearrangement joins TRBV4-1 to TRBJ1-1, with 7 bases fitting TRBD1. The V gene end was trimmed by 0 bases and the J gene end by 0 bases; junction bases not matched to a gene: 4. There are 16 residues in the CDR3. Germline V gives CDR1 MGHRA, CDR2 YSYEKL. The CDR3 bases are TGCGCCAGCAGCCAAGACCGGACAGGCCTGAACACTGAAGCTTTCTTT. This codes for CASSQDRTGLNTEAFF.

The V call is TRBV5-5, the J call TRBJ1-5; 7 nucleotides align to TRBD1. CDR1 is SGHKS, CDR2 YYEKEE, per germline (reference sequence). Germline trimming cut 4 bases from V and 6 bases from J; bases unmatched to any gene: 7. The CDR3 contains 14 residues. CDR3 residues: CASSPGQASQPQHF. The CDR3 nucleotides are TGTGCCAGCAGCCCAGGACAGGCTTCTCAGCCCCAGCATTTT. Based on the CDR3 plus reference TRBV5-5 and TRBJ1-5, the full variable domain is DAGVTQSPTHLIKTRGQQVTLRCSPISGHKSVSWYQQVLGQGPQFIFQYYEKEERGRGNFPDRFSARQFPNYSSELNVNALLLGDSALYLCASSPGQASQPQHFGDGTRLSIL.

J is TRBJ1-2 and V is TRBV11-2; no firm D call. Germline CDR1 and CDR2: SGHAT and FQNNGV. The CDR3 is 13 residues long. The ends were cut back, 1 base at V and 14 bases at J, with 17 bases in the middle. In DNA, the CDR3 is TGTGCCAGCAGCTTAGGGGGAGGTTCTATGTCGACCTTC. Its translation: CASSLGGGSMSTF.

This chain joins TRBV2 and TRBJ2-2; 8 nucleotides agree with TRBD2. CDR3 length: 15 residues. CDR1 and CDR2 (germline): SNHLY, FYNNEI. Trimming removed 7 bases from V and 4 bases from J; junction bases left unmatched: 8. CDR3 bases: TGTGCCAGCAATGGCCGGGGGGGCCCCACCGGGGAGCTGTTTTTT. Its translation: CASNGRGGPTGELFF. The entire variable domain, with the rest obtained from reference TRBV2 and TRBJ2-2, is as follows: EPEVTQTPSHQVTQMGQEVILRCVPISNHLYFYWYRQILGQKVEFLVSFYNNEISEKSEIFDDQFSVERPDGSNFTLKIRSTKLEDSAMYFCASNGRGGPTGELFFGEGSRLTVL.

The CDR3: CASSWGGGSNQPQHF. The CDR3 nucleotides read TGCGCCAGCAGCTGGGGTGGCGGGAGCAATCAGCCCCAGCATTTT. This chain joins TRBV5-1 and TRBJ1-5; D is ambiguous. The germline V gene has CDR1 SGHRS and CDR2 YFSETQ. The CDR3 has 15 residues. V lost 3 bases, J lost 1 base, and 11 bases lay in between.

The chain has TRBV27 and TRBJ1-1; 7 bases fit TRBD1. CDR1 and CDR2 from the germline V gene are MNHEY and SMNVEV (reference sequence). The CDR3 loop spans 16 amino acids. The V gene end was trimmed by 6 bases and the J gene end by 7 bases; junction bases not matched to a gene: 17. This CDR3 reads CASSPRWDSGNDEAFF. In DNA, the CDR3 is TGTGCCAGCAGCCCTAGGTGGGACAGTGGGAACGATGAAGCTTTCTTT.

The chain combines TRBV6-6 with TRBJ2-1, with D uncertain. The CDR3 is 10 amino acids. Germline V gives CDR1 MNHNY, CDR2 SVGAGI (reference sequence). Trimming took off 4 bases at V and 9 bases at J, with 4 bases between the two ends. This CDR3 reads CASSSSEQFF. The CDR3 DNA reads as TGTGCCAGCAGTTCTTCTGAGCAGTTCTTC.

The chain uses TRBV4-1 and TRBJ1-3; the D gene is possibly TRBD1 (5 bases). V lost 0 bases, J lost 0 bases, and 9 bases lay in between. The CDR3 contains 16 residues. Germline V gene data show CDR1 as MGHRA and CDR2 as YSYEKL. The DNA for the CDR3 is TGCGCCAGCAGCCAAGAGGGGCTCCACTCTGGAAACACCATATATTTT. Translating gives CASSQEGLHSGNTIYF.

This clone is a singleton in its sample. V gene TRBV3-1 (or the pseudogene TRBV3-2) combines with J gene TRBJ2-5, with a weak D call TRBD1 (6 bases). Trimming left V 3 bases short and J 5 bases short, with 16 bases between. The CDR3 covers 15 residues. In germline, CDR1 is LGHDT, CDR2 YNNKEL (reference sequence). Here the CDR3 DNA reads TGTGCCAGCAGCCATAAAGGACAGAGGAGGGAGACCCAGTACTTC. Its translation is CASSHKGQRRETQYF.

This clone was recorded only once. Here the CDR3 reads CAWSPGGVGETQYF. The CDR3 DNA is TGTGCCTGGAGTCCGGGGGGGGTCGGAGAGACCCAGTACTTC. The gene calls are TRBV30 and TRBJ2-5, with 8 positions matching TRBD2. This CDR3 contains 14 residues. V gave up 2 bases and J gave up 4 bases; unmatched junction bases: 6. Germline V gene lookup returns CDR1 GTSNPN and CDR2 SVGIG (reference sequence).

This chain connects TRBV30 to TRBJ2-4; TRBD1 matches 10 bases. The CDR3 extends over 18 amino acids. Looked up from germline, CDR1 is GTSNPN and CDR2 is SVGIG (reference sequence). Trimming removed 2 bases from V and 0 bases from J; junction bases left unmatched: 10. The CDR3 loop reads CAWSPPGQGIGAKNIQYF. The CDR3, as DNA: TGTGCCTGGAGTCCCCCGGGACAGGGGATTGGAGCCAAAAACATTCAGTACTTC.

The genes are TRBV3-1 (or the pseudogene TRBV3-2) and TRBJ2-1; the match to TRBD1 covers 7 bases. The CDR3 extends over 15 amino acids. With 5 bases clipped from V and 2 bases from J, the junction kept 6 bases outside the gene matches. Germline assignment: CDR1 LGHDT and CDR2 YNNKEL (reference sequence). The CDR3 sequence: CASSKTGRTYNEQFF. In DNA form, the CDR3 reads TGTGCCAGCAGCAAGACAGGGCGAACCTACAATGAGCAGTTCTTC.

The chain recombines TRBV18 with TRBJ1-1; D is perhaps TRBD1 (6 bases). V lost 0 bases and J lost 0, with 8 bases in between. The CDR3 runs to 15 residues. Per germline, CDR1 KGHSH and CDR2 LQKENI. DNA for the CDR3: TGTGCCAGCTCACCACCCGGGACAATGAACACTGAAGCTTTCTTT. It specifies CASSPPGTMNTEAFF.

The gene calls are TRBV10-1 and TRBJ2-7; 10 bases are shared with TRBD2. This CDR3 contains 16 residues. V gave up 3 bases and J gave up 4 bases; unmatched junction bases: 9. Per the germline V gene, CDR1 is WNHNN and CDR2 is SYGVQD (reference sequence). In DNA, the CDR3 is TGCGCCAGCAGTGAAATAGCAGCGGGGGGGCCGTACGAGCAGTACTTC. Its protein product is CASSEIAAGGPYEQYF.

This chain uses TRBV2 with TRBJ1-4; tentative D call: TRBD1 (6 bases). CDR1 SNHLY and CDR2 FYNNEI come from the germline V gene. This CDR3 comprises 13 residues. V lost 6 bases and J 7 bases, leaving 12 bases between the germline ends. The chain's CDR3 is CASRYREGEKLFF. CDR3 bases: TGTGCCAGCAGATACAGGGAGGGTGAAAAACTGTTTTTT.

The genes are TRBV4-1 and TRBJ1-2; D might be TRBD1 (6 bases). Trimming shortened V by 1 base and J by 0 bases, and 15 bases separated the two germline ends. Germline V gene sequence: CDR1 MGHRA, CDR2 YSYEKL. The CDR3 is 17 amino acids. CDR3 DNA sequence: TGCGCCAGCAGCCAAGGCCGGACAGACTCACCTAACTATGGCTACACCTTC. It yields the protein CASSQGRTDSPNYGYTF.

The rearrangement uses TRBV9 and TRBJ1-3, with 8 bases matching TRBD1. There are 17 residues in the CDR3. The J segment lost 8 bases and the V segment lost 2 bases, leaving 15 bases of the junction unmatched. Per the germline V gene, CDR1 is SGDLS and CDR2 is YYNGEE. The CDR3 spells CASSVLRTSDRAYTIYF. The CDR3 DNA reads as TGTGCCAGCAGCGTTCTCCGGACTTCGGACAGGGCGTACACCATATATTTT. The full variable domain, with the rest looked up from reference TRBV9 and TRBJ1-3, is DSGVTQTPKHLITATGQRVTLRCSPRSGDLSVYWYQQSLDQGLQFLIQYYNGEERAKGNILERFSAQQFPDLHSELNLSSLELGDSALYFCASSVLRTSDRAYTIYFGEGSWLTVV.

The chain uses TRBV7-8 and TRBJ2-1; 9 bases match TRBD2. V dropped 1 base and J dropped 6; count of bases not matched to a gene: 4. The germline CDR1 and CDR2 sequences are SGHVS and FQNEAQ. This CDR3 is built from 15 residues. The CDR3 loop is CASSLVGGLANEQFF. In nucleotides, the CDR3 is TGTGCCAGCAGCTTAGTCGGGGGACTAGCCAATGAGCAGTTCTTC.

Remarks on this clone: A much larger clone is a single base away; this may be a read error. Other DNA sequences in the same sample also yield this CDR3. The genes are TRBV7-9 and TRBJ2-1, with 8 bases matching TRBD2. Germline V gene sequence: CDR1 SEHNR, CDR2 FQNEAQ (reference sequence). The CDR3 is 14 residues long. J was trimmed by 4 bases and V by 9 bases; bases with no gene match: 8. The CDR3 region has the DNA TGTGCCAGTAGCGGGGAGGGGAGGTACAATGAGCAGTTCTTC. Its translation is CASSGEGRYNEQFF.

The chain carries TRBV7-8 and TRBJ2-2; maybe TRBD2 (5 bases). Germline CDR1 reads SGHVS; CDR2 reads FQNEAQ. CDR3 length: 14 amino acids. V lost 5 bases and J lost 2, with 9 bases in between. The CDR3 DNA reads TGTGCCAGCAGCCCCGGACTCAACACCGGGGAGCTGTTTTTT. This translates into CASSPGLNTGELFF.

The V gene is TRBV4-1, the J gene TRBJ1-6, with D unresolved. V dropped 1 base and J dropped 6 bases, with 13 bases sitting between them. This CDR3 contains 16 residues. Germline values: CDR1 MGHRA, CDR2 YSYEKL. For the CDR3, the DNA is TGCGCCAGCAGCCAAGTCCCAGGACTATCTAATTCACCCCTCCACTTT. Translated: CASSQVPGLSNSPLHF.

The rearrangement joins TRBV5-1 to TRBJ2-2, with 7 bases matching TRBD1. Germline values: CDR1 SGHRS, CDR2 YFSETQ. Trimming at V came to 5 bases and at J to 4 bases, leaving 8 bases not matched to a gene. The length of the CDR3 is 15 residues. This CDR3 reads CASSPDRAGTGELFF. The CDR3 nucleotides read TGCGCCAGCAGTCCCGACAGGGCGGGCACCGGGGAGCTGTTTTTT. Filled out from reference TRBV5-1 and TRBJ2-2, the complete variable domain reads KAGVTQTPRYLIKTRGQQVTLSCSPISGHRSVSWYQQTPGQGLQFLFEYFSETQRNKGNFPGRFSGRQFSNSRSEMNVSTLELGDSALYLCASSPDRAGTGELFFGEGSRLTVL.

V is TRBV6-4 and J is TRBJ2-3, with 9 bases lining up with TRBD2. The CDR3 totals 14 residues. Per germline, CDR1 MRHNA and CDR2 SNTAGT. The junction had 5 bases not matched to a gene; V was cut back by 8 bases and J by 2 bases. The CDR3 reads CASSSGGLTDTQYF. CDR3 coding DNA: TGTGCCAGCTCAAGCGGGGGGCTCACAGATACGCAGTATTTT.

The rearrangement joins TRBV5-1 to TRBJ1-6; maybe TRBD1 (6 bases). This CDR3 is built from 15 residues. Germline V gene data show CDR1 as SGHRS and CDR2 as YFSETQ. The ends were cut back, 0 bases at V and 7 bases at J, with 11 bases in the middle. CDR3 nucleotides: TGCGCCAGCAGCTTGGCGGCAGGGGCGAATTCACCCCTCCACTTT. The encoded protein is CASSLAAGANSPLHF.

Only one count was recorded for this clone. The chain carries TRBV11-2 and TRBJ2-3; 8 nucleotides line up with TRBD1. V lost 5 bases, J lost 5 bases, and 3 bases stayed unmatched. From germline, CDR1 is SGHAT and CDR2 FQNNGV. There are 13 residues in the CDR3. As DNA, the CDR3 is TGTGCCAGCAGCCGACAGGGGCTAGATACGCAGTATTTT. It encodes CASSRQGLDTQYF.

The chain has TRBV19 and TRBJ1-4; 9 nucleotides line up with TRBD1. The CDR3 has 16 amino acids. J lost 8 bases, V lost 4 bases, and 11 bases had no gene match. CDR1 and CDR2 from the germline V gene are LNHDA and SQIVND (reference sequence). This CDR3 reads CASSKHGTGIGEKLFF. CDR3 nucleotides: TGTGCCAGTAGTAAACATGGGACAGGGATAGGGGAAAAACTGTTTTTT.

The chain uses TRBV10-1 and TRBJ2-7; 10 nucleotides align to TRBD1. The CDR3 loop spans 14 amino acids. The J segment lost 3 bases and the V segment lost 6 bases, leaving 5 bases of the junction unmatched. The V gene's germline CDR1 is WNHNN and CDR2 SYGVQD (reference sequence). The CDR3 reads CASSAGTGVYEQYF. The DNA of the CDR3 is TGCGCCAGCAGCGCCGGGACAGGGGTCTACGAGCAGTACTTC.

CDR3 DNA sequence: TGTGCCAGCAGCTGGGACAAAAACACCGGGGAGCTGTTTTTT. This translates into CASSWDKNTGELFF. J is TRBJ2-2 and V is TRBV7-3; D is perhaps TRBD1 (6 bases). The germline V gene encodes CDR1 SGHTA and CDR2 FQGTGA. The V gene lost 4 bases and the J gene lost 2 bases, with 8 bases spanning the gap. The CDR3 contains 14 residues.

In its sample, this clone was seen once. The chain has TRBV12-3 or TRBV12-4 and TRBJ2-7; 7 positions agree with TRBD1. After removal of 3 bases from V and 4 bases from J, the junction contained 3 bases not matched to a gene. The length of the CDR3 is 13 residues. CDR3 DNA: TGTGCCAGCAGTTTCGGACAGGCATACGAGCAGTACTTC. Translating gives CASSFGQAYEQYF.

This clone was counted between two and nine times. The rearrangement links TRBV7-2 to TRBJ1-1; D is ambiguous. The V gene's germline CDR1 is SGHTA and CDR2 FQGNSA. The ends were cut back, 5 bases at V and 3 bases at J, with 10 bases in the middle. This CDR3 has 13 residues. The CDR3 here is CASSTYLDTEAFF. CDR3 sequence (DNA): TGTGCCAGCAGCACCTACCTGGACACTGAAGCTTTCTTT.

V gene TRBV18 combines with J gene TRBJ2-5, with D uncertain. Germline CDR1 is KGHSH and CDR2 is LQKENI. Trimming removed 3 bases at V and 1 base at J, with 6 bases between. This CDR3 spans 13 amino acids. The chain's CDR3 is CASSPVGQETQYF. The DNA of the CDR3 is TGTGCCAGCTCACCGGTCGGCCAAGAGACCCAGTACTTC.

The chain carries TRBV11-2 and TRBJ2-7; the D is unclear. Trimming shortened V by 1 base and J by 3 bases, and 10 bases separated the two germline ends. CDR3 size: 14 residues. Germline V CDR1 and CDR2: SGHAT, FQNNGV. The CDR3 nucleotides are TGTGCCAGCAGCTTAGTTCGGAGCCTCTACGAGCAGTACTTC. The encoded protein is CASSLVRSLYEQYF. The full variable domain, rest sourced from reference TRBV11-2 and TRBJ2-7, is EAGVAQSPRYKIIEKRQSVAFWCNPISGHATLYWYQQILGQGPKLLIQFQNNGVVDDSQLPKDRFSAERLKGVDSTLKIQPAKLEDSAVYLCASSLVRSLYEQYFGPGTRLTVT.